This is a list of T cell receptor beta chains from one sample in a study of response to subunit inactivated influenza vaccine. Each CDR3 protein gets one entry after TCRdb re-called the RT-PCR reads with MiXCR. The sample gives 650,000 to 800,000 distinct CDR3 sequences, approximately 15% of which show up once; 6.5% to 8.5% is in the top ten. The material was PBMCs from blood, obtained approximately 15 days before vaccination. Every receptor here comes from a man aged 45-65 years who received an inactivated influenza vaccine. Both conserved end residues are part of each CDR3. The D gene is left open where the match is weak. The size entry is marked missing in some rows and otherwise reads once, few, many or a size class.

abundance | d_gene | j_gene | v_gene | CDR3aa | CDR3nt
few | NA | TRBJ1-2 | TRBV4-1 | CASSQTTGQTYGYTF | TGCGCCAGCAGCCAGACGACAGGTCAAACGTATGGCTACACCTTC
many | TRBD2 | TRBJ2-5 | TRBV12-3/TRBV12-4 | CASLGLARETQYF | TGTGCCAGCCTAGGACTAGCTCGAGAGACCCAGTACTTC
NA | TRBD2 | TRBJ2-7 | TRBV28 | CATSELAGVLYEQYF | TGTGCCACCTCCGAGCTAGCGGGAGTGCTCTACGAGCAGTACTTC
medium-sized | TRBD1 | TRBJ2-5 | TRBV4-2 | CASSLGTGGPQETQYF | TGTGCCAGCAGCCTCGGGACAGGGGGACCACAAGAGACCCAGTACTTC
few | TRBD1 | TRBJ1-4 | TRBV12-3/TRBV12-4 | CASSFQGADEKLFF | TGTGCCAGCAGTTTCCAGGGGGCGGATGAAAAACTGTTTTTT
NA | TRBD1 | TRBJ2-7 | TRBV29-1 | CSGWDRRENEQYF | TGCAGCGGGTGGGACAGGAGGGAAAACGAGCAGTACTTC
NA | NA | TRBJ2-7 | TRBV5-1 | CASSSAGAKYYEQYF | TGCGCCAGCAGCTCCGCCGGGGCCAAATACTACGAACAGTACTTC
few | TRBD2 | TRBJ2-1 | TRBV24-1 | CATSGGSGAYNEQFF | TGTGCCACCAGTGGTGGAAGCGGGGCCTACAATGAGCAGTTCTTC
few | NA | TRBJ2-7 | TRBV6-2/TRBV6-3 | CASSRQIAYEQYF | TGTGCCAGCAGCCGACAGATCGCCTACGAGCAGTACTTC
NA | NA | TRBJ2-2 | TRBV6-1 | CASRDRQGNSNTGELFF | TGTGCCAGCAGGGACCGTCAGGGGAATTCGAACACCGGGGAGCTGTTTTTT
NA | NA | TRBJ2-6 | TRBV20-1 | CSAPLRQTSGANVLTF | TGCAGTGCGCCCCTGCGGCAAACCTCTGGGGCCAACGTCCTGACTTTC
NA | TRBD1 | TRBJ2-7 | TRBV20-1 | CSAREWTGGHEQYF | TGCAGTGCTAGAGAATGGACAGGGGGGCACGAGCAGTACTTC
NA | TRBD2 | TRBJ2-7 | TRBV27 | CASTLTRGTREYF | TGTGCCAGCACTCTAACTAGGGGGACTAGGGAGTACTTC
NA | NA | TRBJ2-1 | TRBV5-1 | CASSLETSNEQFF | TGCGCCAGCAGCTTGGAAACGTCCAATGAGCAGTTCTTC
few | TRBD2 | TRBJ2-7 | TRBV7-2 | CASSSVAGGFYEQYF | TGTGCCAGCAGCTCGGTAGCGGGGGGTTTCTACGAGCAGTACTTC
NA | TRBD2 | TRBJ2-7 | TRBV2 | CASSVGGGTYEQYF | TGTGCCAGCAGTGTGGGCGGGGGGACCTACGAGCAGTACTTC
few | NA | TRBJ1-1 | TRBV29-1 | CSVEGDFPEAFF | TGCAGCGTTGAAGGAGACTTCCCTGAAGCTTTCTTT
NA | NA | TRBJ2-3 | TRBV20-1 | CSARDNLINTDTQYF | TGCAGTGCTAGAGATAACCTAATTAACACAGATACGCAGTATTTT
few | TRBD1 | TRBJ1-1 | TRBV4-1 | CASSQGDRGSRTEAFF | TGCGCCAGCAGCCAAGGGGACAGGGGCTCGAGGACTGAAGCTTTCTTT
NA | TRBD2 | TRBJ2-5 | TRBV7-2 | CASSLRTSGALQETQYF | TGTGCCAGCAGCTTAAGGACTAGCGGGGCCCTCCAAGAGACCCAGTACTTC
few | NA | TRBJ1-4 | TRBV20-1 | CSAKGELPFNEKLFF | TGCAGTGCCAAAGGGGAGTTACCCTTTAATGAAAAACTGTTTTTT
few | NA | TRBJ1-1 | TRBV29-1 | CSVDVGRGGTEAFF | TGCAGCGTTGACGTGGGGCGAGGCGGCACTGAAGCTTTCTTT
many | NA | TRBJ2-2 | TRBV12-3/TRBV12-4 | CASSGAGELFF | TGTGCCAGCAGTGGTGCCGGGGAGCTGTTTTTT
once | TRBD1 | TRBJ2-7 | TRBV28 | CASSSRRGFRGRIPEQYF | TGTGCCAGCAGTTCCAGACGCGGCTTCAGGGGGCGCATCCCCGAGCAGTACTTC
NA | TRBD2 | TRBJ2-1 | TRBV12-3/TRBV12-4 | CASRTTSGSEFF | TGTGCCAGCAGAACGACTAGCGGGTCTGAGTTCTTC
few | NA | TRBJ2-3 | TRBV4-1 | CASSQDFGTARGRGTDTQYF | TGCGCCAGCAGCCAAGATTTCGGGACTGCTAGGGGGAGGGGCACAGATACGCAGTATTTT
NA | TRBD2 | TRBJ2-2 | TRBV4-2 | CASSQEELSSGRAGELFF | TGTGCCAGCAGCCAAGAAGAGTTGAGTAGCGGGAGGGCCGGGGAGCTGTTTTTT
once | TRBD2 | TRBJ2-2 | TRBV10-3 | CAISESSSGANAGELFF | TGTGCCATCAGTGAGTCGAGTAGCGGGGCCAACGCCGGGGAGCTGTTTTTT
NA | TRBD2 | TRBJ2-1 | TRBV15 | CATSIPAGAHNEQFF | TGTGCCACCAGCATCCCAGCGGGAGCCCACAATGAGCAGTTCTTC
few | NA | TRBJ2-7 | TRBV11-2 | CASSLGRLYEQYF | TGTGCCAGCAGCTTGGGCAGACTCTACGAGCAGTACTTC
few | NA | TRBJ2-7 | TRBV15 | CATSSRSASGEQYF | TGTGCCACCAGCAGCCGTAGCGCTTCGGGGGAGCAGTACTTC
NA | NA | TRBJ2-1 | TRBV11-2 | CASSLRGAGAGNEQFF | TGTGCCAGCAGCTTGAGGGGGGCAGGGGCCGGGAATGAGCAGTTCTTC
few | NA | TRBJ1-5 | TRBV5-1 | CASSFDINQPQHF | TGCGCCAGCAGCTTCGACATTAATCAGCCCCAGCATTTT
NA | NA | TRBJ2-1 | TRBV27 | CASSPGTLGAYNEQFF | TGTGCCAGCAGTCCGGGGACGTTGGGAGCCTACAATGAGCAGTTCTTC
NA | NA | TRBJ1-5 | TRBV28 | CASRFFSGPQHF | TGTGCCAGCAGGTTTTTCAGCGGACCCCAGCATTTT
NA | TRBD1 | TRBJ1-6 | TRBV4-3 | CASSQEWDRNSPLHF | TGCGCCAGCAGCCAAGAGTGGGACAGAAATTCACCCCTCCACTTT
NA | TRBD1 | TRBJ1-6 | TRBV3-1 | CASSPGQEDSPLHF | TGTGCCAGCAGCCCAGGACAGGAGGATTCACCCCTCCACTTT
many | NA | TRBJ2-2 | TRBV15 | CATSRDMIPPGELFF | TGTGCCACCAGCAGAGATATGATCCCTCCGGGGGAGCTGTTTTTT
NA | NA | TRBJ2-2 | TRBV19 | CASTKMFQGAGELFF | TGTGCCAGTACCAAGATGTTTCAGGGTGCCGGGGAGCTGTTTTTT
many | NA | TRBJ2-7 | TRBV7-9 | CASSRDGEQYF | TGTGCCAGCAGCCGTGATGGAGAGCAGTACTTC
NA | NA | TRBJ2-1 | TRBV12-5 | CASGPGPHLGYFF | TGTGCTAGTGGTCCCGGCCCCCATCTAGGCTACTTCTTC
many | TRBD2 | TRBJ2-2 | TRBV5-6 | CASSLWTSGGHTGELFF | TGTGCCAGCAGCTTGTGGACTAGCGGGGGCCACACCGGGGAGCTGTTTTTT
once | NA | TRBJ2-3 | TRBV4-1 | CASSQGGFSAGLNAPSTDTQYF | TGCGCCAGCAGCCAAGGGGGGTTCAGCGCGGGGTTAAACGCCCCCAGCACAGATACGCAGTATTTT
many | NA | TRBJ2-7 | TRBV20-1 | CSARGSSDRAYEQYF | TGCAGTGCTAGAGGATCTAGCGACAGGGCCTACGAGCAGTACTTC
NA | TRBD2 | TRBJ2-5 | TRBV20-1 | CSAPPTLAGVGETQYF | TGCAGTGCTCCCCCCACACTAGCGGGGGTTGGAGAGACCCAGTACTTC
NA | TRBD1 | TRBJ2-7 | TRBV20-1 | CSARRLTGTGYPEQYF | TGCAGTGCTAGACGTCTTACCGGGACAGGGTATCCCGAGCAGTACTTC
few | NA | TRBJ1-2 | TRBV28 | CASSPRGAPSGYTF | TGTGCCAGCAGCCCGAGGGGCGCCCCCTCCGGCTACACCTTC